This T cell receptor beta chain stems from a study of T cells in Graves' hyperthyroidism and ophthalmopathy. This clonotype appeared a few times. The antigen is unknown. The TCR beta CDR3 regions underwent amplification using RNA transcripts as the source. Carried out on the TCR CDR3, a first-round RT-PCR used the HTBI primer set. Each CDR3 protein is one row after TCRdb ran MiXCR on the multiplex PCR reads. The sample yields about 480,000 distinct CDR3 sequences, 24% seen once. Study-level points and caveats: Ophthalmopathy was model-predicted a median approximately six months pre-onset.

The germline gives CDR1 MNHNS, CDR2 SASEGT. The V segment lost 4 bases and the J segment 1 base; nucleotides outside the gene matches: 6. The CDR3 has 15 residues. Uncontrolled infection, other autoimmune disease, pregnancy or lactation barred patients from enrollment. The authors obtained PBMCs from around 10 ml of fresh peripheral blood. This sequence was found in a woman under 40 with Graves' ophthalmopathy. The V gene is TRBV6-1, the J gene TRBJ1-1; 7 bases match TRBD1. The specimen sequenced was blood. As DNA, the CDR3 is TGTGCCAGCAGTGGACCCAGGGGGGGGAACACTGAAGCTTTCTTT. This sequence encodes CASSGPRGGNTEAFF.